This T cell receptor (beta chain) comes out of a study of molecular identifiers for immune sequencing clone quantification. Every naive CD8 library was made from between about 20,000 and 1,000,000 sorted cells with 10%, 30% or 50% RNA. Previously described methods and listed TCR primers were employed for the bulk TCR libraries. MiXCR was run by TCRdb on the PCR reads, yielding one entry per CDR3 protein. The repertoire has hundreds of thousands of distinct CDR3 sequences, about 25% of them found once; the top ten carry approximately 0.75%. V trimming: 5 bases; J trimming: 7 bases; junction bases outside the gene matches: 5. The germline gives CDR1 SEHNR, CDR2 FQNEAQ (reference sequence). The CDR3 spans 14 residues. This clonotype was counted at least ten times.

This clonotype was sampled from a human donor in good health. Some libraries in this study had Jurkat cell RNA spiked in. This chain links TRBV7-9 with TRBJ1-5; 10 bases agree with TRBD1. The specimen was naive CD8+ T cells from blood, with Jurkat cell RNA spiked in. Documented subset: FACS-sorted CD8+CD4-CCR7+CD45RA+ naive T cells. The CDR3 reads CASSTDRGYQPQHF. For the CDR3, the DNA is TGTGCCAGCAGCACGGACAGGGGGTACCAGCCCCAGCATTTT.